The 4 T cell receptor beta chains presented below share a single source sample, sequenced in a study of T-cell memory formation after mild COVID-19. One entry per CDR3 protein results from TCRdb running MiXCR on the 5' RACE reads. In the table there are approximately 210,000 distinct CDR3 sequences, around 17% of which are singletons. The sample consisted of PBMCs or a T cell subset sorted from them (not recorded which). These receptors came from an adult woman who had mild COVID-19 (a few samples of this study predate the infection). Cell type and time point are not known.

Many counts were recorded for this clonotype. This sequence joins TRBV12-3 or TRBV12-4 and TRBJ2-5, with D perhaps TRBD1 (6 bases). The length of the CDR3 is 13 residues. Trimming shortened V by 3 bases and J by 4 bases, and 9 bases separated the two germline ends. Written as DNA, the CDR3 is TGTGCCAGCAGTTTTTCAGGGGTAGAGACCCAGTACTTC. As protein: CASSFSGVETQYF.

This clonotype came up a few times. The V gene is TRBV27, the J gene TRBJ2-7; 8 bases agree with TRBD2. The ends lost 5 bases at V and 0 bases at J; junction bases unmatched: 6. The CDR3 is made up of 15 amino acids. In germline, CDR1 is MNHEY, CDR2 SMNVEV (reference sequence). CDR3 coding DNA: TGTGCCAGCAGTACGCCCCGGGGGGGCTCCTACGAGCAGTACTTC. Its translation is CASSTPRGGSYEQYF.

This clonotype was observed a few times. J is TRBJ1-6 and V is TRBV12-3 or TRBV12-4; 8 bases map to TRBD1. The CDR3 length is 15 residues. Unmatched junction bases numbered 6, after V lost 3 bases and J lost 8 bases. CDR3 sequence reads: CASSFVGTGDSPLHF. As DNA, the CDR3 is TGTGCCAGCAGTTTCGTCGGGACAGGCGATTCACCCCTCCACTTT.

This clonotype has only a few counts. The CDR3 carries no conserved terminal phenylalanine or tryptophan, so it likely arises from a read error. The CDR3 protein is CASSLTGGGTEAFL. Here the CDR3 DNA reads TGTGCCAGCAGTTTGACAGGGGGAGGGACTGAAGCTTTCCTT. V is TRBV12-3 or TRBV12-4 and J is TRBJ1-1; 9 nucleotides agree with TRBD1. Trimming removed 3 bases from V and 5 bases from J; junction bases left unmatched: 4. The CDR3 totals 14 residues.